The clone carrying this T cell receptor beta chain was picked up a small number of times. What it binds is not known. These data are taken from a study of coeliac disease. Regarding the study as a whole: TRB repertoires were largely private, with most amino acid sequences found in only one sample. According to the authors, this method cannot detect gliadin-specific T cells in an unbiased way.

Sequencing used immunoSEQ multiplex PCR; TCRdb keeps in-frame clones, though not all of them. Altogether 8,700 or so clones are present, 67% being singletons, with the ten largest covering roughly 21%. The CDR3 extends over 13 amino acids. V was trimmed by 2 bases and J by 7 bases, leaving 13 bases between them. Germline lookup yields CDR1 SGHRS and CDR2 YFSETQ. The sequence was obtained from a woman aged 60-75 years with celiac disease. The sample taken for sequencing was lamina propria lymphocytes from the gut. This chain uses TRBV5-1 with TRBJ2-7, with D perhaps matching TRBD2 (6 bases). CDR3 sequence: CASSFGGSWEQYF. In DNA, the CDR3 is TGCGCCAGCAGCTTCGGGGGTTCTTGGGAGCAGTACTTC.